This entry concerns a single TCR beta chain. Its antigen is not known. A read error may produce the germline difference seen at one junction end. This entry belongs to a study of tumor-infiltrating lymphocytes in primary liver carcinoma. Unsorted bulk tissue, about 19-32 mg of it, served as the source for co-extraction of RNA and DNA. The proportion of viable tumor cells exceeded 80% in every tumor sample. Germline assignment: CDR1 SGHDT and CDR2 YYEEEE. This CDR3 has 11 amino acids. Findings and limits, study-wide: Found in all five tumor regions were only about 7.5-25% of top clones.

Production of TCR beta cDNA used 500 ng total RNA together with a constant-region primer. ARM-PCR was slightly modified, and three nested multiplex PCR rounds with it gave rise to the TCR beta libraries. The first two PCR rounds used TRBV1-TRBV30 forward primers with a C-beta reverse primer, nine to ten cycles each. TCRdb passed the multiplex PCR reads through MiXCR, listing each CDR3 protein once. This sample has 100,000 or so distinct CDR3 sequences, with roughly 80% found just once. Input material: liver tumor tissue from sampling region 3. The subset here: tumor region T3, left-lateral pole. V is TRBV5-6 and J is TRBJ1-2, with D unclear. This TCR was recovered from a man aged 35 to 55 with primary liver carcinoma and hepatitis B virus infection. CDR3 DNA sequence: TGTGCCAGCAACTTGAATGGGGGCTACACCTTC. As protein: CASNLNGGYTF.